The subject of this entry is one TCR beta chain. Trimming removed 0 bases at V and 0 bases at J, with 10 bases between. CDR1 and CDR2 (germline): SGHRS, YFSETQ. The CDR3 totals 17 residues. The entry originates in a study of beta chain features in type 1 diabetes. Reverse transcribing all isolated RNA meant expressed TCRB transcripts were sequenced. The assay was immunoSEQ multiplex PCR, and TCRdb's table has in-frame clones only and misses some. The sample holds almost 350,000 clones, 8% seen once. The V call is TRBV5-1, the J call TRBJ2-6; D perhaps matches TRBD2 (6 bases). The sequence derives from a woman aged 18-35 years in good health. The sample was central memory CD4+ T cells from blood. CDR3 nucleotides: TGCGCCAGCAGCTTGGGTGGGGGACTCTCTGGGGCCAACGTCCTGACTTTC. Translating gives CASSLGGGLSGANVLTF.